The 24 T cell receptor beta chains given below trace back to one sample, sequenced in a study of T cells in Graves' hyperthyroidism and ophthalmopathy (dated by TCRdb to 2018 to 2020). Libraries were constructed by multiplex PCR. The listed sequencing device is Illumina HiSeq 2000. TCR beta CDR3 regions were amplified from RNA transcripts. For the first round of RT-PCR on the TCR CDR3, the HTBI primer set was used together with the Qiagen OneStep RT-PCR kit. Using fastp at Q25 and MiXCR, TCRdb reprocessed the public reads and kept productive beta chains. Each CDR3 protein appears once, grouped with its most common genes and DNA. Present in this sample are around 700,000 distinct CDR3 sequences, approximately 19% of which were seen just once. The ten biggest clones cover 16% of the sample. The sequenced sample consisted of blood. The receptor source for this set is a woman in her forties or fifties with Graves' hyperthyroidism that later progressed to Graves' ophthalmopathy.

This clonotype has a count of ten or more. The V gene is TRBV3-1, the J gene TRBJ1-2, with unresolved D. CDR3 length: 16 residues. The V gene's germline CDR1 is LGHDT and CDR2 YNNKEL (reference sequence). V was clipped by 0 bases and J by 7 bases, with 18 bases between them. The CDR3 reads CASSQEDEQSLGGYTF. The CDR3 nucleotides read TGTGCCAGCAGCCAAGAAGATGAACAGTCCCTCGGTGGCTACACCTTC.

In this sample, this clonotype turned up a few times. The rearrangement uses TRBV29-1 and TRBJ1-1, with a possible D match to TRBD1 (6 bases). The CDR3 is 13 residues long. V lost 6 bases to trimming and J lost 1 base, with 12 bases between them. CDR1 SQVTM and CDR2 ANQGSEA come from the germline V gene. CDR3 protein: CSVFGTPNTEAFF. In DNA form, the CDR3 reads TGCAGCGTGTTCGGGACACCGAACACTGAAGCTTTCTTT.

This clonotype was detected ten times or more. The chain uses TRBV30 and TRBJ2-7, with 11 bases identical to TRBD1. This CDR3 has 15 residues. Germline V gives CDR1 GTSNPN, CDR2 SVGIG (reference sequence). V lost 3 bases, J lost 2 bases, and 6 bases stayed unmatched. For the CDR3, the DNA is TGTGCCTGGAGCGCCGGGACAGGGGGAACCTACGAGCAGTACTTC. Its protein is CAWSAGTGGTYEQYF.

Regarding this clonotype: A much larger clonotype is one base distant, so this may be a read error. Since the CDR3 does not end with the conserved phenylalanine or tryptophan, this likely comes from a read error. This CDR3 reads CSATKPQTVKAYEQYL. DNA of the CDR3: TGCAGTGCTACAAAACCCCAGACGGTGAAAGCCTACGAGCAGTACCTC. The J gene is TRBJ2-7, the V gene TRBV20-1; D not resolved. V was cut by 4 bases and J by 2 bases, with 21 bases left in between. Germline loops: CDR1 DFQATT, CDR2 SNEGSKA (reference sequence). CDR3 length: 16 residues.

This clonotype was picked up a small number of times. The chain is built from TRBV19 and TRBJ1-2; D not certain. The V and J ends lost 3 bases and 4 bases respectively, with 12 bases between them. CDR1 and CDR2 from the germline V gene are LNHDA and SQIVND (reference sequence). The CDR3 has 14 residues. Here the CDR3 DNA reads TGTGCCAGTAGTATGGAGGCGACCCTCTATGGCTACACCTTC. It specifies CASSMEATLYGYTF.

This clonotype was counted ten times or more. V and J are TRBV10-3 and TRBJ1-5; D gene ambiguous. Germline V gene lookup returns CDR1 ENHRY and CDR2 SYGVKD. The V end was cut by 1 base, the J end by 4 bases, with 8 bases between. This CDR3 spans 14 amino acids. CDR3 coding DNA: TGTGCCATCAGTGAGTTAGAGGGAAATCAGCCCCAGCATTTT. Residues: CAISELEGNQPQHF.

This clonotype was recorded at least ten times. The chain employs TRBV13 and TRBJ2-5; 10 bases agree with TRBD2. Germline CDR1 is PRHDT and CDR2 is FYEKMQ (reference sequence). The CDR3 length is 16 residues. J was trimmed by 4 bases and V by 2 bases; bases with no gene match: 7. CDR3 loop: CASSLPSSGGGETQYF. Here the CDR3 DNA reads TGTGCCAGCAGCTTACCCTCTAGCGGGGGCGGAGAGACCCAGTACTTC.

V and J are TRBV15 and TRBJ2-7, with D perhaps matching TRBD1 or TRBD2 (5 bases each). CDR3 size: 14 residues. CDR1 LNHNV and CDR2 YYDKDF come from the germline V gene (reference sequence). V lost 3 bases and J lost 3, with 12 bases in between. Here the CDR3 reads CATSSGRGDYEQYF. DNA for the CDR3: TGTGCCACCAGCAGCGGACGAGGGGACTACGAGCAGTACTTC.

This clonotype was seen a handful of times. This chain uses TRBV6-4 with TRBJ2-1; perhaps TRBD1 as D (6 bases). Between the trimmed V and J ends, which lost 3 bases and 7 bases, there was a span of 13 bases. This CDR3 spans 14 amino acids. Per the germline V gene, CDR1 is MRHNA and CDR2 is SNTAGT. The chain's CDR3 is CASSEWQGSNEQFF. Here the CDR3 DNA reads TGTGCCAGCAGTGAATGGCAGGGGTCGAATGAGCAGTTCTTC.

The chain recombines TRBV5-1 with TRBJ1-6; D is uncertain. The V and J ends lost 0 bases and 5 bases respectively, with 18 bases between them. The CDR3 loop spans 18 amino acids. CDR1 is SGHRS and CDR2 is YFSETQ in the germline V gene. CDR3 protein: CASSLEAAGRSNNSPLHF. Here the CDR3 DNA reads TGCGCCAGCAGCTTGGAGGCGGCAGGTCGGAGCAATAATTCACCCCTCCACTTT.

This chain connects TRBV19 to TRBJ2-1; perhaps TRBD2 as D (6 bases). Germline V lookup: CDR1 LNHDA, CDR2 SQIVND (reference sequence). The length of the CDR3 is 12 residues. The V gene lost 6 bases and the J gene lost 10 bases, with 13 bases spanning the gap. CDR3 in amino acids: CASSQGGAEQFF. The DNA for the CDR3 is TGTGCCAGTAGCCAAGGAGGGGCGGAGCAGTTCTTC.

Points on this clonotype: A read error may be the cause here, since a much bigger clone is one base away. This rearrangement joins TRBV2 to TRBJ1-4; D is unresolved. The germline V gene has CDR1 SNHLY and CDR2 FYNNEI. The CDR3 contains 15 residues. With 1 base removed from V and 7 bases from J, the gap between germline ends came to 13 bases. This CDR3 is CASSEVQRDGEKLFF. The DNA of the CDR3 is TGTGCCAGCAGTGAAGTCCAGAGGGATGGTGAAAAACTGTTTTTT. The full variable domain, its missing parts supplied by reference TRBV2 and TRBJ1-4, is EPEVTQTPSHQVTQMGQEVILRCVPISNHLYFYWYRQILGQKVEFLVSFYNNEISEKSEIFDDQFSVERPDGSNFTLKIRSTKLEDSAMYFCASSEVQRDGEKLFFGSGTQLSVL.

This clonotype was seen many times. The chain has TRBV2 and TRBJ2-1; 10 nucleotides line up with TRBD1. The junction had 9 bases not matched to a gene; V was cut back by 6 bases and J by 7 bases. Per the germline V gene, CDR1 is SNHLY and CDR2 is FYNNEI. The CDR3 extends over 15 amino acids. The CDR3: CASSAGTGAVNEQFF. CDR3 sequence (DNA): TGTGCCAGCAGCGCCGGGACAGGGGCCGTGAATGAGCAGTTCTTC.

In its sample, this clonotype was seen many times. The J gene is TRBJ2-3, the V gene TRBV11-2; D is unresolved. The CDR3 is 14 amino acids. Germline values: CDR1 SGHAT, CDR2 FQNNGV. The V end lost 5 bases, the J end lost 1 base, and 10 bases lay between the germline ends. Here the CDR3 DNA reads TGTGCCAGCAGCGCCGGATCGGGCACAGATACGCAGTATTTT. Translation gives CASSAGSGTDTQYF.

The rearrangement links TRBV20-1 to TRBJ1-2, with D perhaps matching TRBD1 (6 bases). Per germline, CDR1 DFQATT and CDR2 SNEGSKA (reference sequence). The CDR3 sequence is 13 residues long. V dropped 6 bases and J dropped 8 bases, with 19 bases sitting between them. CDR3 residues: CSAARPGAGGYTF. DNA for the CDR3: TGCAGTGCCGCCAGGCCGGGGGCGGGGGGCTACACCTTC.

The chain uses TRBV7-8 and TRBJ2-2, with D tentatively TRBD1 or TRBD2 (7 bases each). Trimming took off 3 bases at V and 6 bases at J, with 17 bases between the two ends. From germline, CDR1 is SGHVS and CDR2 FQNEAQ. The CDR3 is made up of 16 amino acids. The CDR3 nucleotides read TGTGCCAGCAGCTTTTCCCCCAGGGGGGGGGCCGGGGAGCTGTTTTTT. Amino acids: CASSFSPRGGAGELFF.

About this clonotype: Given a much more abundant clone one base away, this may be a read error. The chain links TRBV3-1 to TRBJ2-5, with D perhaps being TRBD1 or TRBD2 (6 bases each). The ends were cut back, 0 bases at V and 4 bases at J, with 15 bases in the middle. CDR3 length: 16 residues. Germline V CDR1 and CDR2: LGHDT, YNNKEL (reference sequence). This chain's CDR3 is CASSQDTRGLGETQYF. As DNA, the CDR3 is TGTGCCAGCAGCCAAGATACACGGGGGCTGGGAGAGACCCAGTACTTC.

V and J are TRBV20-1 and TRBJ1-4, with 11 bases that match TRBD1. The CDR3 sequence is 16 residues long. Looked up from germline, CDR1 is DFQATT and CDR2 is SNEGSKA (reference sequence). V dropped 4 bases and J dropped 7; count of bases not matched to a gene: 11. The CDR3 bases are TGCAGTGCTACCGGGACAGGGGGTCCGGTGGGTGAAAAACTGTTTTTT. It yields the protein CSATGTGGPVGEKLFF.

This clonotype was observed a few times. The chain employs TRBV29-1 and TRBJ1-2; D remains unclear. Per germline, CDR1 SQVTM and CDR2 ANQGSEA. The CDR3 is 13 residues long. Trimming cost V 1 base and J 0 bases, with 6 bases left between them. Written as DNA, the CDR3 is TGCAGCGTTGAAGGCAGCTCTAACTATGGCTACACCTTC. Protein product: CSVEGSSNYGYTF.

Only a few counts were recorded for this clonotype. Being one base from a much bigger clone, this may be a read error. This chain uses TRBV11-2 with TRBJ1-2; D remains unclear. The germline gives CDR1 SGHAT, CDR2 FQNNGV. The CDR3 extends over 13 amino acids. V was clipped by 4 bases and J by 1 base, with 7 bases between them. This CDR3 is CASSSELNYGYTF. CDR3 in DNA: TGTGCCAGCAGCTCGGAGCTTAACTATGGCTACACCTTC. Full variable domain (missing parts from reference TRBV11-2 and TRBJ1-2): EAGVAQSPRYKIIEKRQSVAFWCNPISGHATLYWYQQILGQGPKLLIQFQNNGVVDDSQLPKDRFSAERLKGVDSTLKIQPAKLEDSAVYLCASSSELNYGYTFGSGTRLTVV.

This chain joins TRBV6-1 and TRBJ1-1, with D unclear. This CDR3 region has 12 residues. CDR1 is MNHNS, CDR2 SASEGT, per germline. Deletions cut 6 bases from V and 8 bases from J, with 13 bases between. CDR3 protein: CASSPRVGEAFF. CDR3 nucleotide sequence: TGTGCCAGCAGCCCGAGGGTTGGAGAAGCTTTCTTT.

In this sample, this clonotype turned up many times. V gene TRBV29-1 combines with J gene TRBJ2-1; 7 bases map to TRBD2. This CDR3 spans 14 amino acids. The V gene end was trimmed by 7 bases and the J gene end by 0 bases; junction bases not matched to a gene: 6. Per the germline V gene, CDR1 is SQVTM and CDR2 is ANQGSEA. CDR3 sequence: CSARGESSYNEQFF. DNA for the CDR3: TGCAGCGCCCGGGGGGAAAGCTCCTACAATGAGCAGTTCTTC.

This clonotype was recorded many times. The V gene is TRBV12-3 or TRBV12-4, the J gene TRBJ2-5; 15 bases line up with TRBD2. V was clipped by 5 bases and J by 2 bases; unmatched bases: 6. The CDR3 length is 17 residues. The CDR3 DNA is TGTGCCAGCAGTCACGGACTAGCGGGGGGGCCGCAAGAGACCCAGTACTTC. Translating gives CASSHGLAGGPQETQYF.

This clonotype was observed many times. The J gene is TRBJ2-7, the V gene TRBV6-1, with 11 bases fitting TRBD2. Germline V lookup: CDR1 MNHNS, CDR2 SASEGT. V shed 6 bases and J 1 base; nucleotides not matched to a gene: 5. The CDR3 consists of 15 residues. In DNA, the CDR3 is TGTGCCAGCAGACCTCTAGCGGGGGGATCCTACGAGCAGTACTTC. Its translation: CASRPLAGGSYEQYF.